These 18 T cell receptor beta chains were all obtained from the same sample, sequenced in a study of cytomegalovirus exposure and HLA in healthy donors. Primers included in the PCR were 60 Vbeta and 13 Jbeta primers. Clones were sequenced by immunoSEQ multiplex PCR, and TCRdb holds only the in-frame ones, with some missing. In the table there are 35,000 to 55,000 clones, about 78% of which are singletons. The sequencing sample was made of PBMCs. The receptors originated from a woman aged 25 to 45 in good health and CMV-seronegative.

This rearrangement joins TRBV6-5 to TRBJ1-3; no definite D call. CDR1 is MNHEY and CDR2 is SVGAGI in the germline V gene. The CDR3 spans 14 residues. V gave up 0 bases and J gave up 6 bases, with 9 bases separating them. The CDR3 reads CASSYSHTLNTIYF. For the CDR3, the DNA is TGTGCCAGCAGTTACTCCCACACCCTAAACACCATATATTTT.

The CDR3 sequence is CASSLQGTGELFF. Written as DNA, the CDR3 is TGTGCCAGCAGCCTACAGGGGACCGGGGAGCTGTTTTTT. This chain connects TRBV2 to TRBJ2-2; 7 nucleotides agree with TRBD1. V dropped 6 bases and J dropped 5; count of bases not matched to a gene: 3. The germline V gene encodes CDR1 SNHLY and CDR2 FYNNEI. This CDR3 contains 13 residues.

The V call is TRBV10-3, the J call TRBJ1-5, with 8 bases aligning to TRBD1. The CDR3 has 14 residues. V lost 10 bases, J lost 0 bases, and 5 bases stayed unmatched. Germline CDR1 is ENHRY and CDR2 is SYGVKD. The CDR3 nucleotides are TGTGCCACCAAGACAGGGGATAGCAATCAGCCCCAGCATTTT. Encoded protein: CATKTGDSNQPQHF.

The V call is TRBV6-4, the J call TRBJ2-7; D is perhaps TRBD1 (6 bases). In germline, CDR1 is MRHNA, CDR2 SNTAGT. V was shortened by 4 bases and J by 6 bases, with 13 bases between the two germline ends. This CDR3 contains 13 residues. The CDR3 is CASSANPGAEQYF. The CDR3 DNA reads TGTGCCAGCAGTGCCAACCCAGGGGCCGAGCAGTACTTC.

CDR3 amino acids: CASSKTGDYGYTF. Here the CDR3 DNA reads TGTGCCAGCAGTAAGACAGGTGACTATGGCTACACCTTC. The gene calls are TRBV2 and TRBJ1-2; tentative D call: TRBD1 (6 bases). Germline V gene lookup returns CDR1 SNHLY and CDR2 FYNNEI. This CDR3 comprises 13 residues. The V end lost 5 bases, the J end lost 3 bases, and 10 bases lay between the germline ends.

The J gene is TRBJ2-5, the V gene TRBV30, with no clear D. CDR1 is GTSNPN and CDR2 is SVGIG in the germline V gene (reference sequence). The V end was cut by 2 bases, the J end by 7 bases, with 14 bases between. This CDR3 is built from 13 residues. The CDR3 coding sequence is TGTGCCTGGAGTCATGAGGCGGTCGGGACCCAGTACTTC. Encoded protein: CAWSHEAVGTQYF. Drawing the rest from reference TRBV30 and TRBJ2-5, the complete variable domain is SQTIHQWPATLVQPVGSPLSLECTVEGTSNPNLYWYRQAAGRGLQLLFYSVGIGQISSEVPQNLSASRPQDRQFILSSKKLLLSDSGFYLCAWSHEAVGTQYFGPGTRLLVL.

This chain joins TRBV28 and TRBJ1-2; D may be TRBD1 (6 bases). V shed 4 bases and J shed 4 bases, with 16 bases lying between them. Germline V gene lookup returns CDR1 MDHEN and CDR2 SYDVKM. This CDR3 has 15 residues. CDR3 coding DNA: TGTGCCAGCAGTTATAGACCGGGACAAATCTATGGCTACACCTTC. Translating it yields CASSYRPGQIYGYTF.

This chain joins TRBV6-1 and TRBJ2-5; TRBD2 might be the D (6 bases). From germline, CDR1 is MNHNS and CDR2 SASEGT. V gave up 8 bases and J gave up 5 bases, with 21 bases separating them. The CDR3 loop spans 15 amino acids. CDR3 coding DNA: TGTGCCAGCGGGGGGACGGGTCCGAAAGCGGAGACCCAGTACTTC. Its protein product is CASGGTGPKAETQYF.

The V and J genes are TRBV7-9 and TRBJ1-5, with D perhaps TRBD1 (5 bases). Germline assignment: CDR1 SEHNR and CDR2 FQNEAQ (reference sequence). CDR3 length: 14 residues. V lost 4 bases and J lost 2, with 9 bases in between. CDR3 nucleotide sequence: TGTGCCAGCAGCTCCGGGGGGGGCAATCAGCCCCAGCATTTT. Translated, it gives CASSSGGGNQPQHF.

The chain couples TRBV7-6 to TRBJ2-7, with TRBD1 identical over 7 bases. With V trimmed by 3 bases and J by 1 base, 3 bases remained unmatched. Germline CDR1 SGHVS, CDR2 FNYEAQ. This CDR3 is 14 amino acids long. CDR3 nucleotide sequence: TGTGCCAGCAGCTTGAAGACAGGGTCCTACGAGCAGTACTTC. Protein product: CASSLKTGSYEQYF.

J is TRBJ1-5 and V is TRBV5-6; 7 bases map to TRBD1. The V gene end was trimmed by 4 bases and the J gene end by 7 bases; junction bases not matched to a gene: 11. This CDR3 has 15 amino acids. Germline assignment: CDR1 SGHDT and CDR2 YYEEEE. CDR3 DNA: TGTGCCAGCAGCCTCCTAGGGGGCGGCGGACAGCCCCAGCATTTT. It specifies CASSLLGGGGQPQHF.

The gene calls are TRBV29-1 and TRBJ2-7; TRBD1 matches 9 bases. CDR1 and CDR2 from the germline V gene are SQVTM and ANQGSEA. CDR3 length: 14 residues. Trimming at V came to 7 bases and at J to 0 bases, leaving 7 bases not matched to a gene. The CDR3 sequence is CSAKQGASSYEQYF. CDR3 DNA sequence: TGCAGCGCAAAACAGGGGGCGAGCTCCTACGAGCAGTACTTC.

The chain combines TRBV2 with TRBJ2-5, with TRBD1 matching 7 bases. The germline CDR1 and CDR2 sequences are SNHLY and FYNNEI. The V and J ends lost 5 bases and 3 bases, in that order; junction bases with no gene match: 3. The CDR3 is 13 residues long. The CDR3 bases are TGTGCCAGCAGTAGGGACAGCGAAGAGACCCAGTACTTC. This codes for CASSRDSEETQYF.

The rearrangement joins TRBV10-3 to TRBJ1-2; D unclear. Looked up from germline, CDR1 is ENHRY and CDR2 is SYGVKD. The CDR3 runs 13 residues. Trimming took off 4 bases at V and 6 bases at J, with 12 bases between the two ends. The CDR3 DNA is TGTGCCATCAGTGGCCTTTTAGTGGATGGCTACACCTTC. This translates into CAISGLLVDGYTF.

The chain combines TRBV6-1 with TRBJ1-5; D might be TRBD1 (5 bases). The length of the CDR3 is 15 residues. V lost 3 bases and J 7 bases, leaving 16 bases between the germline ends. Germline assignment: CDR1 MNHNS and CDR2 SASEGT. The CDR3 DNA follows: TGTGCCAGCAGTGATATGGGGAGGGGTGGGCAGCCCCAGCATTTT. Translating it yields CASSDMGRGGQPQHF.

The rearrangement uses TRBV28 and TRBJ2-7; the match to TRBD1 covers 10 bases. The CDR3 has 15 residues. From germline, CDR1 is MDHEN and CDR2 SYDVKM. V lost 4 bases and J lost 3; bases outside the gene matches: 6. The CDR3 is CASSSRDRGLYEQYF. Written as DNA, the CDR3 is TGTGCCAGCAGTTCACGAGACAGGGGGCTCTACGAGCAGTACTTC.

This chain connects TRBV5-1 to TRBJ2-5; TRBD1 matches 8 bases. Trimming cost V 4 bases and J 9 bases; bases outside gene matches: 8. The CDR3 loop spans 13 amino acids. Looked up from germline, CDR1 is SGHRS and CDR2 is YFSETQ. The CDR3 bases are TGCGCCAGCAGCGCGGGACAGACAGGGGCCCAGTACTTC. Encoded protein: CASSAGQTGAQYF.

The V gene is TRBV6-1, the J gene TRBJ2-2, with TRBD1 matching 10 bases. In germline, CDR1 is MNHNS, CDR2 SASEGT. With 3 bases clipped from V and 4 bases from J, the junction kept 2 bases outside the gene matches. The CDR3 length is 15 residues. For the CDR3, the DNA is TGTGCCAGCAGTGAGGGACAGGGGTCCACCGGGGAGCTGTTTTTT. The encoded protein is CASSEGQGSTGELFF.